This entry features one TCR beta chain sequence. V lost 5 bases, J lost 6 bases, and 13 bases lay in between. CDR3 length equals 13 residues. This entry comes from a study of CD8 T cells in Susac syndrome. Random hexamers were used to reverse transcribe an amount of about 0.5 to 1 ug RNA. Each CDR3 protein is one row after TCRdb ran MiXCR on the immunoSEQ multiplex PCR reads. The sample has fewer than 80,000 distinct CDR3 sequences; around 94% are singletons. CD8+ and CD4+ T cells from blood underwent TCR beta sequencing. TEMRA cells were FACS-enriched and CD8+ and CD4+ T cells negatively isolated. The chain combines TRBV12-3 or TRBV12-4 with TRBJ1-2; D gene unclear. This sequence originates from a human donor with Susac syndrome. Sequenced: CD8+ T cells from PBMCs. The CDR3 loop reads CASSPIVWNGYTF. The CDR3 nucleotides read TGTGCCAGCAGTCCGATTGTGTGGAATGGCTACACCTTC.